Below, 29 T cell receptor beta chains from the same sample are listed, as sequenced in a study of cytomegalovirus exposure and HLA in healthy donors. PCR employed 60 Vbeta and 13 Jbeta primers. TCRdb's copy holds only in-frame clones and misses some; the assay was immunoSEQ multiplex PCR. Of some 110,000 clones in the sample, around 77% are singletons; the top ten hold roughly 13%. Sequencing was performed on PBMCs. These receptors all come from a woman between 40 and 55 years old in good health and CMV-seropositive.

V is TRBV6-1 and J is TRBJ2-1, with 8 bases that match TRBD2. Germline values: CDR1 MNHNS, CDR2 SASEGT. V trimming: 5 bases; J trimming: 2 bases; junction bases outside the gene matches: 2. This CDR3 region has 14 residues. The CDR3 sequence: CASSYSGTYNEQFF. In DNA form, the CDR3 reads TGTGCCAGCAGTTATAGCGGGACCTACAATGAGCAGTTCTTC.

The rearrangement joins TRBV9 to TRBJ2-7; D is perhaps TRBD1 (6 bases). V lost 5 bases and J lost 2, with 17 bases in between. This CDR3 comprises 15 residues. From germline, CDR1 is SGDLS and CDR2 YYNGEE. CDR3 residues: CASSGRRDKPYEQYF. The CDR3 DNA sequence: TGTGCCAGCAGTGGGCGCCGGGACAAACCCTACGAGCAGTACTTC.

The chain couples TRBV7-2 to TRBJ1-2, with D unclear. The CDR3 is 12 amino acids. The V gene lost 5 bases and the J gene lost 5 bases, with 9 bases spanning the gap. Germline V gene sequence: CDR1 SGHTA, CDR2 FQGNSA. The CDR3 here is CASSQLMYGYTF. CDR3 nucleotide sequence: TGTGCCAGCAGCCAGTTAATGTATGGCTACACCTTC.

This clone appeared a few times. The V call is TRBV6-1, the J call TRBJ2-3; 7 bases are shared with TRBD2. Germline V CDR1 and CDR2: MNHNS, SASEGT. After removal of 5 bases from V and 1 base from J, the junction contained 6 bases not matched to a gene. This CDR3 has 15 amino acids. For the CDR3, the DNA is TGTGCCAGCAGTCAGACTAGCACTCGCACAGATACGCAGTATTTT. The encoded protein is CASSQTSTRTDTQYF.

The chain combines TRBV28 with TRBJ2-1, with 8 bases that match TRBD1. V lost 5 bases to trimming and J lost 4 bases; unmatched junction nucleotides: 10. Germline V gene lookup returns CDR1 MDHEN and CDR2 SYDVKM. The CDR3 has 16 residues. The CDR3: CASSTYYRDRYNEQFF. The CDR3 region has the DNA TGTGCCAGCAGTACTTATTACCGGGACAGGTACAATGAGCAGTTCTTC. Full variable domain (missing parts from reference TRBV28 and TRBJ2-1): DVKVTQSSRYLVKRTGEKVFLECVQDMDHENMFWYRQDPGLGLRLIYFSYDVKMKEKGDIPEGYSVSREKKERFSLILESASTNQTSMYLCASSTYYRDRYNEQFFGPGTRLTVL.

This chain connects TRBV11-3 to TRBJ2-7, with D tentatively TRBD1 (6 bases). The CDR3 contains 13 residues. The V and J ends lost 5 bases and 5 bases respectively, with 13 bases between them. Germline-derived CDR1 and CDR2 are SGHNT and YENEEA. The CDR3 coding sequence is TGTGCCAGCAGCAAACAGGGTGGGGACGAGCAGTACTTC. Translating gives CASSKQGGDEQYF.

This chain uses TRBV6-5 with TRBJ2-7, with 9 positions matching TRBD2. Germline trimming cut 5 bases from V and 5 bases from J; bases unmatched to any gene: 10. From germline, CDR1 is MNHEY and CDR2 SVGAGI. The CDR3 length is 15 residues. CDR3 in amino acids: CASSAGGGIFNEQYF. Here the CDR3 DNA reads TGTGCCAGCAGTGCGGGAGGGGGCATCTTCAACGAGCAGTACTTC.

This sequence joins TRBV6-5 and TRBJ1-2; TRBD1 is a possible D gene (6 bases). V lost 0 bases, J lost 2 bases, and 7 bases lay in between. The CDR3 totals 14 residues. Germline assignment: CDR1 MNHEY and CDR2 SVGAGI. The CDR3 DNA sequence: TGTGCCAGCAGTTACTCTACAGGGAACTATGGCTACACCTTC. Translation: CASSYSTGNYGYTF.

This clone appeared a single time. The chain employs TRBV5-1 and TRBJ2-1, with 11 positions matching TRBD2. The V gene's germline CDR1 is SGHRS and CDR2 YFSETQ. The J segment lost 7 bases and the V segment lost 0 bases, leaving 6 bases of the junction unmatched. This CDR3 has 16 residues. CDR3 amino acids: CASSLAGIAGGNEQFF. CDR3 coding DNA: TGCGCCAGCAGCTTGGCCGGAATAGCGGGAGGGAATGAGCAGTTCTTC.

The V and J genes are TRBV4-2 and TRBJ1-2; a weak D match, TRBD1 (6 bases). The CDR3 totals 16 residues. CDR1 is LGHNA, CDR2 YNFKEQ, per germline. With 2 bases removed from V and 1 base from J, the gap between germline ends came to 14 bases. CDR3 DNA sequence: TGTGCCAGCAGCCAATCGGGGGGCGCTTTTAACTATGGCTACACCTTC. This gives the protein CASSQSGGAFNYGYTF.

The CDR3 nucleotides are TGTGCCAGCAGTTCCGCGTTAGGCAATCAGCCCCAGCATTTT. Translating it yields CASSSALGNQPQHF. The rearrangement links TRBV28 to TRBJ1-5, with no clear D. V lost 4 bases, J lost 2 bases, and 9 bases lay in between. The CDR3 loop spans 14 amino acids. Germline values: CDR1 MDHEN, CDR2 SYDVKM.

The chain has TRBV7-8 and TRBJ2-7; D not certain. V lost 1 base, J lost 2 bases, and 9 bases lay in between. There are 14 residues in the CDR3. Germline V CDR1 and CDR2: SGHVS, FQNEAQ. CDR3 DNA sequence: TGTGCCAGCAGCTTAGTTCAGTCCCCCTACGAGCAGTACTTC. Translation gives CASSLVQSPYEQYF. Using reference TRBV7-8 and TRBJ2-7 for the parts outside the CDR3, the full variable domain is GAGVSQSPRYKVAKRGQDVALRCDPISGHVSLFWYQQALGQGPEFLTYFQNEAQLDKSGLPSDRFFAERPEGSVSTLKIQRTQQEDSAVYLCASSLVQSPYEQYFGPGTRLTVT.

The rearrangement joins TRBV6-5 to TRBJ1-1, with TRBD1 matching 7 bases. Per germline, CDR1 MNHEY and CDR2 SVGAGI. Trimming took 5 bases from V and 10 from J; bases not matched to a gene: 7. The CDR3 consists of 12 residues. CDR3 sequence: CASSAQGELAFF. CDR3 nucleotides: TGTGCCAGCAGTGCCCAGGGGGAACTAGCTTTCTTT.

This chain links TRBV6-5 with TRBJ1-1, with a possible D match to TRBD1 (6 bases). V lost 2 bases and J 5 bases, leaving 12 bases between the germline ends. The V gene's germline CDR1 is MNHEY and CDR2 SVGAGI. This CDR3 has 14 residues. This chain's CDR3 is CASSYLGRGTEAFF. CDR3 nucleotides: TGTGCCAGCAGTTACCTAGGTAGGGGGACTGAAGCTTTCTTT.

The sample holds a few counts of this clone. This chain connects TRBV5-1 to TRBJ2-2; no firm D call. The CDR3 runs 14 residues. V lost 4 bases and J lost 2, with 9 bases in between. Germline V gene data show CDR1 as SGHRS and CDR2 as YFSETQ. CDR3 sequence: CASSVTLNTGELFF. CDR3 DNA: TGCGCCAGCAGCGTAACACTAAACACCGGGGAGCTGTTTTTT.

The chain is built from TRBV6-1 and TRBJ1-1; D remains unclear. Trimming took 8 bases from V and 9 from J, leaving 19 bases between them. This CDR3 contains 13 residues. Per the germline V gene, CDR1 is MNHNS and CDR2 is SASEGT. CDR3 region: CASSYFSAPKAFF. CDR3 DNA: TGTGCCAGCTCCTACTTTAGCGCCCCTAAAGCTTTCTTT.

The V and J genes are TRBV5-1 and TRBJ1-3, with D possibly TRBD1 on 6 matching bases. V was clipped by 0 bases and J by 4 bases, with 11 bases between them. Germline CDR1 is SGHRS and CDR2 is YFSETQ. The length of the CDR3 is 15 residues. The CDR3 nucleotides read TGCGCCAGCAGCTTGGAAGGGCAGGGGGGAAACACCATATATTTT. Translated: CASSLEGQGGNTIYF. Supplemented by reference TRBV5-1 and TRBJ1-3, the full variable domain reads KAGVTQTPRYLIKTRGQQVTLSCSPISGHRSVSWYQQTPGQGLQFLFEYFSETQRNKGNFPGRFSGRQFSNSRSEMNVSTLELGDSALYLCASSLEGQGGNTIYFGEGSWLTVV.

The rearrangement links TRBV5-4 to TRBJ2-3; 7 positions agree with TRBD2. CDR1 is SGHNT and CDR2 is YYREEE in the germline V gene (reference sequence). The J segment lost 4 bases and the V segment lost 0 bases, leaving 5 bases of the junction unmatched. This CDR3 is 15 amino acids long. This CDR3 reads CASSLAFGRADTQYF. For the CDR3, the DNA is TGTGCCAGCAGCTTGGCCTTTGGGAGGGCAGATACGCAGTATTTT.

The V call is TRBV10-3, the J call TRBJ1-5; the D gene is possibly TRBD1 (5 bases). Germline CDR1 is ENHRY and CDR2 is SYGVKD. The length of the CDR3 is 13 residues. The ends were cut back, 1 base at V and 12 bases at J, with 13 bases in the middle. The CDR3 DNA is TGTGCCATCAGTGAGTGGGCAGGGCCGGTCCAGCATTTT. It encodes CAISEWAGPVQHF.

The chain has TRBV6-1 and TRBJ1-3, with TRBD1 matching over 8 bases. The CDR3 is 16 amino acids. Losses at the gene ends were 3 bases for V and 3 bases for J; bases not matched to a gene: 7. Germline loops: CDR1 MNHNS, CDR2 SASEGT. CDR3 coding DNA: TGTGCCAGCAGTGACCGACAGGGGCGCGGTGGAAACACCATATATTTT. This codes for CASSDRQGRGGNTIYF.

The chain joins TRBV7-6 to TRBJ1-1, with D perhaps TRBD1 (5 bases). In germline, CDR1 is SGHVS, CDR2 FNYEAQ. This CDR3 region has 13 residues. Trimming cost V 5 bases and J 6 bases, with 13 bases left between them. Here the CDR3 reads CASSPPDNPEAFF. For the CDR3, the DNA is TGTGCCAGCAGCCCTCCGGACAATCCTGAAGCTTTCTTT.

The chain links TRBV5-8 to TRBJ1-5, with D possibly matching TRBD1 (5 bases). The CDR3 is 15 residues long. Germline loops: CDR1 SGHTS, CDR2 YDEGEE. The V and J ends lost 3 bases and 3 bases respectively, with 13 bases between them. Here the CDR3 DNA reads TGTGCCAGCAGCTGGGGCAGGGCCCCCAATCAGCCCCAGCATTTT. Amino acids: CASSWGRAPNQPQHF.

This clone was counted between two and nine times. J is TRBJ1-1 and V is TRBV10-3; D may be TRBD1 (5 bases). This CDR3 is 15 amino acids long. Germline loops: CDR1 ENHRY, CDR2 SYGVKD. The V end was cut by 8 bases, the J end by 0 bases, with 16 bases between. The CDR3 spells CAIRARPGMNTEAFF. CDR3 sequence (DNA): TGTGCCATCCGGGCGCGGCCAGGGATGAACACTGAAGCTTTCTTT.

The chain joins TRBV28 to TRBJ2-5, with TRBD2 identical over 11 bases. The CDR3 has 15 residues. Germline CDR1 is MDHEN and CDR2 is SYDVKM. J was trimmed by 5 bases and V by 3 bases; bases with no gene match: 5. In nucleotides, the CDR3 is TGTGCCAGCAGTTTGAGTAGCGGGAGGGTCGAGACCCAGTACTTC. Amino acids: CASSLSSGRVETQYF.

This chain uses TRBV12-2 with TRBJ2-1; the table's D call, TRBD1, was not checked against the DNA. TRBV12-2 constitutes a pseudogene. This CDR3 is 11 amino acids long. The CDR3 nucleotides are TGTGCAAGTCGCGGGCAGAATGAGCAGTTCTTC. Protein: CASRGQNEQFF.

This clone was detected only a few times. The chain has TRBV4-1 and TRBJ2-1; 12 bases line up with TRBD2. V lost 3 bases to trimming and J lost 9 bases; unmatched junction nucleotides: 9. The CDR3 has 16 amino acids. CDR1 and CDR2 (germline): MGHRA, YSYEKL. The CDR3 sequence: CASSHSRTSGTAEQFF. CDR3 sequence (DNA): TGCGCCAGCAGCCACTCTCGGACTAGCGGGACAGCTGAGCAGTTCTTC.

The chain combines TRBV27 with TRBJ2-7; 9 nucleotides agree with TRBD1. The CDR3 length is 17 residues. The V segment lost 7 bases and the J segment 3 bases; nucleotides outside the gene matches: 16. Germline values: CDR1 MNHEY, CDR2 SMNVEV (reference sequence). The CDR3 bases are TGTGCCAGCAACTATTACCCGACAGGGGGATACTTCTACGAGCAGTACTTC. This codes for CASNYYPTGGYFYEQYF.

J is TRBJ1-2 and V is TRBV6-5; perhaps TRBD1 as D (6 bases). This CDR3 is 16 amino acids long. Germline V lookup: CDR1 MNHEY, CDR2 SVGAGI. V lost 0 bases and J 4 bases, leaving 15 bases between the germline ends. In nucleotides, the CDR3 is TGTGCCAGCAGTTACTCGGGGGGGCCGGCTATCTATGGCTACACCTTC. As protein: CASSYSGGPAIYGYTF.

This sequence joins TRBV19 and TRBJ2-1, with D tentatively TRBD2 (5 bases). The CDR3 has 16 amino acids. V was trimmed by 3 bases and J by 2 bases, leaving 14 bases between them. The germline CDR1 and CDR2 sequences are LNHDA and SQIVND (reference sequence). Here the CDR3 DNA reads TGTGCCAGTAGTATTACTCGAGCGAGGGCCTACAATGAGCAGTTCTTC. Its translation is CASSITRARAYNEQFF.